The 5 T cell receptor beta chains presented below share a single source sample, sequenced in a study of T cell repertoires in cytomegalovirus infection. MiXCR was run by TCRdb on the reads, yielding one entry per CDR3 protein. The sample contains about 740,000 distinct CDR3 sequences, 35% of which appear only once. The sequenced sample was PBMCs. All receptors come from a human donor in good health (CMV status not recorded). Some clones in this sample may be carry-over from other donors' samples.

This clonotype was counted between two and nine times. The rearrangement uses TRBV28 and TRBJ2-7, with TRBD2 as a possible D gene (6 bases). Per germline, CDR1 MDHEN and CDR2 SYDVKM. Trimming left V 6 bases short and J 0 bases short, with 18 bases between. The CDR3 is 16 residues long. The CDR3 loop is CASRRPGSSLSYEQYF. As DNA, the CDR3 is TGTGCCAGCAGACGCCCCGGGAGCTCCCTCTCCTACGAGCAGTACTTC.

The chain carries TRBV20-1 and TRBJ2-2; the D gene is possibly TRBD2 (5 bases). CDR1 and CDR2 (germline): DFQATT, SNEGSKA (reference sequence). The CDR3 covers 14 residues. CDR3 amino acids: CSVGRSGPTGELFF. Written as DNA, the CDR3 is TGCAGCGTGGGGAGATCGGGCCCCACCGGGGAGCTGTTTTTT.

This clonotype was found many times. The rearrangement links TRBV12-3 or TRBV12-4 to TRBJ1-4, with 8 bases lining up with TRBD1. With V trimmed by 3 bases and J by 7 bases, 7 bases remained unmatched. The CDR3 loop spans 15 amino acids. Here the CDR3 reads CASSLTGTGAEKLFF. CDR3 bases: TGTGCCAGCAGTTTGACCGGGACAGGAGCTGAAAAACTGTTTTTT.

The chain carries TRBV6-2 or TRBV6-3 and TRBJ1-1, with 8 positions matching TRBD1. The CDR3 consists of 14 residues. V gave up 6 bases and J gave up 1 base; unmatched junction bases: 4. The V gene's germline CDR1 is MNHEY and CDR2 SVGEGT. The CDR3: CASRGTGKNTEAFF. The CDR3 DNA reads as TGTGCCAGCAGAGGGACAGGAAAGAACACTGAAGCTTTCTTT.

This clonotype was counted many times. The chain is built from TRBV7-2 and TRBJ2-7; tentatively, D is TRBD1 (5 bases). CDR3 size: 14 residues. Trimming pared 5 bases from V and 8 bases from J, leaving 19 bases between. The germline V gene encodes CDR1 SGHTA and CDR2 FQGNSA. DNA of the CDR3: TGTGCCAGCAGCCCCCTGACAGACGGAGCGAAGCAGTACTTC. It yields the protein CASSPLTDGAKQYF.